This TCR beta chain was obtained from a study of shared clonotypes between healthy human individuals. Germline loops: CDR1 KGHSH, CDR2 LQKENI. The V and J ends lost 3 bases and 7 bases, in that order; junction bases with no gene match: 5. This CDR3 has 15 residues. The data were produced by immunoSEQ multiplex PCR, yet TCRdb's version contains in-frame clones alone and is incomplete. This sample yields 2,500,000 or so clones, of which about 92% are seen a single time; around 0.15% belongs to the top ten. J is TRBJ1-4 and V is TRBV18; 10 bases agree with TRBD1. The sequence was obtained from a man younger than 35 in good health. The sequencing input was naive CD4+ T cells sorted from blood. Noted subset: CD45RA+ positively selected. The CDR3 bases are TGTGCCAGCTCACCCGGACAGGGGGATGGTGAAAAACTGTTTTTT. It yields the protein CASSPGQGDGEKLFF. The whole variable domain, filled in from reference TRBV18 and TRBJ1-4, reads NAGVMQNPRHLVRRRGQEARLRCSPMKGHSHVYWYRQLPEEGLKFMVYLQKENIIDESGMPKERFSAEFPKEGPSILRIQQVVRGDSAAYFCASSPGQGDGEKLFFGSGTQLSVL.